Listed below are T cell receptor beta chains from one sample, sequenced in a study of shared clonotypes between healthy human individuals. Produced via immunoSEQ multiplex PCR; TCRdb's table is partial and in-frame only. Among around 990,000 clones listed, about 72% were seen once. The sample consisted of memory CD4+ T cells from PBMCs. These receptors all stem from a man younger than 35 in good health. Some clones in this sample may be carry-over from other donors' samples. The CDR3 runs from the conserved cysteine through the conserved F or W. Fields, in order: CDR3 DNA, CDR3 protein, D gene, J gene, clone size, V gene. D genes are given only for firm matches. The size field is filled for only some rows; it gives once, few, many or a size class.

TGTGCCAGCAGCGGGTGGAGGGTAGGGGGAAACACCATATATTTT	CASSGWRVGGNTIYF	.	TRBJ1-3	.	TRBV21-1
TGTGCCAGCAGCCAAGATCTACGGGGGGGTAAGAACGAGCAGTACTTC	CASSQDLRGGKNEQYF	TRBD2	TRBJ2-7	.	TRBV4-2
TGTGCCAGCAGCTTAGGAGAGACTTGGCGGGACACGGGTATCGAGCAGTACTTC	CASSLGETWRDTGIEQYF	.	TRBJ2-7	.	TRBV7-2
TGTGCCAGCAGCTCCCACCCCGGGACTAGCGTCTACGAGCAGTACTTC	CASSSHPGTSVYEQYF	TRBD2	TRBJ2-7	.	TRBV9
TGTGCCTGGAGTGTAACAGAAGAGACCCAGTACTTC	CAWSVTEETQYF	.	TRBJ2-5	.	TRBV30
TGTGCCAGCAGCTCAGGACGGCTCGTGCCCTCTGGAAACACCATATATTTT	CASSSGRLVPSGNTIYF	.	TRBJ1-3	.	TRBV7-8
TGCGCCAGCAGCCAAGAGAACGGACAGCCCCAGCATTTT	CASSQENGQPQHF	.	TRBJ1-5	few	TRBV4-3
TGTGCCAGCTCACCTCGGGGGAATCAGCCCCAGCATTTT	CASSPRGNQPQHF	.	TRBJ1-5	.	TRBV18
TGTGCCAGCAGTTCCCCGGGGACAGATACGCAGTATTTT	CASSSPGTDTQYF	.	TRBJ2-3	.	TRBV6-6
TGTGCCAGCAGGGAGGGCGGGGAGCTGTTTTTT	CASREGGELFF	.	TRBJ2-2	once	TRBV2
TGTGCCAGCAGTCCCCCGGGTTGGAATCAGCCCCAGCATTTT	CASSPPGWNQPQHF	.	TRBJ1-5	.	TRBV27
TGTGCCAGCAGCTTGGCCACGGGGGGCTCTGGGGCCAACGTCCTGACTTTC	CASSLATGGSGANVLTF	TRBD2	TRBJ2-6	.	TRBV5-4
TGCGCCAGCAGCCTAAGACAGGGGCCCGGGGAGCTGTTTTTT	CASSLRQGPGELFF	TRBD1	TRBJ2-2	.	TRBV5-1
TGCGCCAGCAGCCAGTTACCGGGACAGTTCTACGAGCAGTACTTC	CASSQLPGQFYEQYF	TRBD1	TRBJ2-7	few	TRBV4-1
TGTGCCAGCAGCTTATTTGAGGGTAGCACAGATACGCAGTATTTT	CASSLFEGSTDTQYF	.	TRBJ2-3	once	TRBV7-3
TGCGCCAGCAGCTACGGGGCCGGACCAAACACTGAAGCTTTCTTT	CASSYGAGPNTEAFF	.	TRBJ1-1	.	TRBV5-1
TGTGCCAGCAGGGACAGGGAGGGCCGGCTCGGAACCCAGTACTTC	CASRDREGRLGTQYF	.	TRBJ2-5	few	TRBV5-4
TGTGCCAGCAGCTTGTCGCGGGAGCTCAATGAGCAGTTCTTC	CASSLSRELNEQFF	TRBD2	TRBJ2-1	.	TRBV5-4
TGCGCCAGCGGGCTCACGACAGCACAAGAGACCCAGTACTTC	CASGLTTAQETQYF	.	TRBJ2-5	.	TRBV4-3
TGTGCCAGCAGCGCAGGAGTTGGTAATGAGCAGTTCTTC	CASSAGVGNEQFF	.	TRBJ2-1	once	TRBV9
TGTGCCAGCACAGGGTACGACGAGCAGTACTTC	CASTGYDEQYF	.	TRBJ2-7	.	TRBV25-1
TGTGCCAGCAGTCCGACAGGGGGCTTTGGCTACACCTTC	CASSPTGGFGYTF	TRBD1	TRBJ1-2	few	TRBV28
TGTGCCAGCAGCGTAGGTGGGAGGGCCGAGTTGGGTACGCAGTATTTT	CASSVGGRAELGTQYF	TRBD2	TRBJ2-3	.	TRBV9
TGCGCCAGCAGCTTGCAGGCCGGGACAGGGCTCCCCTACGAGCAGTACTTC	CASSLQAGTGLPYEQYF	TRBD1	TRBJ2-7	.	TRBV5-1
TGTGCCAGCTCGCCTTTCCTGGGACAGCGGAACACTGAAGCTTTCTTT	CASSPFLGQRNTEAFF	TRBD1	TRBJ1-1	.	TRBV18
TGTGCCAGCAGCTGGGGGGGGAGGCTGAACACTGAAGCTTTCTTT	CASSWGGRLNTEAFF	.	TRBJ1-1	.	TRBV11-2
TGTGCCAGCAGACGGGACGGAGGGTCGCCCCAGCATTTT	CASRRDGGSPQHF	.	TRBJ1-5	.	TRBV6-1
TGTGCCAGCAGGAATCACGGGGGCGATGAAAAACTGTTTTTT	CASRNHGGDEKLFF	.	TRBJ1-4	.	TRBV28
TGCAGTGCTAGCGCCGTTTGGGGCTACACCTTC	CSASAVWGYTF	.	TRBJ1-2	.	TRBV20-1
TGTGCCAGTAGTCACGGCGGAAGCTCCTACGAGCAGTACTTC	CASSHGGSSYEQYF	.	TRBJ2-7	.	TRBV19
TGTGCCAGCAGACGATGGGCCCTCCGCGATACTAATCAGCCCCAGCATTTT	CASRRWALRDTNQPQHF	.	TRBJ1-5	.	TRBV27
TGTGCCAGCAGCACTACAGGGGGCGCAGGCTACACCTTC	CASSTTGGAGYTF	TRBD1	TRBJ1-2	.	TRBV7-3
TGTGCCAGCAGCCCCGGGCCTGGAAACACCATATATTTT	CASSPGPGNTIYF	.	TRBJ1-3	many	TRBV7-9
TGTGCCTGGAGTGTACGGAGACTAGCGCCCTCCTACGAGCAGTACTTC	CAWSVRRLAPSYEQYF	TRBD2	TRBJ2-7	.	TRBV30